The source of this T cell receptor (beta chain) is a study of blood T cell repertoires in COVID-19. Original handling: It was from reference gene primer amplification that nucleated cell counts were estimated. Only in-frame clones appear in the TCRdb table, and some are missing; sequencing was by immunoSEQ multiplex PCR. V and J calls and clone size are those listed in that table; D and trimming were worked out from the DNA. The data show about 85,000 clones, 70% to 90% seen once. CDR1 is SNHLY and CDR2 is FYNNEI in the germline V gene. This CDR3 contains 14 residues. Trimming removed 7 bases at V and 5 bases at J, with 16 bases between.

The source of this sequence is a man in his sixties with acute or convalescent COVID-19. Source material: peripheral blood. This chain joins TRBV2 and TRBJ2-3, with D maybe TRBD2 (6 bases). DNA for the CDR3: TGTGCCAGCAACGGGTTGGCGGGGATAGATACGCAGTATTTT. As protein: CASNGLAGIDTQYF. Filled out from reference TRBV2 and TRBJ2-3, the complete variable domain reads EPEVTQTPSHQVTQMGQEVILRCVPISNHLYFYWYRQILGQKVEFLVSFYNNEISEKSEIFDDQFSVERPDGSNFTLKIRSTKLEDSAMYFCASNGLAGIDTQYFGPGTRLTVL.